These T cell receptor beta chains were read from a single sample in a study of blood T cell repertoires in COVID-19. Only in-frame clones appear in the TCRdb table, and some are missing; sequencing was by immunoSEQ multiplex PCR. There are about 200,000 clones in the sample; about 86% occur only once, and roughly 6.9% lies in the top ten. Sequenced: PBMCs or T cells enriched from blood (not recorded which). These receptors were obtained from a man aged 35 to 55 who had recovered from COVID-19. Each CDR3 is given with its conserved first and last residue. Fields, in order: V gene, J gene, D gene, clone size, CDR3 DNA, CDR3 protein. The D gene is left open where the match is weak. Only some rows state a clone size, as once, few, many or a class for expanded clones.

V: TRBV9
J: TRBJ1-1
D: .
size: .
DNA: TGTGCCAGCAGCGTAGGAGGCGGGGGAGGTACTGAAGCTTTCTTT
CDR3: CASSVGGGGGTEAFF

V: TRBV5-4
J: TRBJ1-1
D: TRBD1
size: .
DNA: TGTGCCAGCAGCTCCCGGGACAGGGGGCACACTGAAGCTTTCTTT
CDR3: CASSSRDRGHTEAFF

V: TRBV19
J: TRBJ2-1
D: .
size: .
DNA: TGTGCCAGTAGTATGACAGTTAGCTCCTACAATGAGCAGTTCTTC
CDR3: CASSMTVSSYNEQFF

V: TRBV6-1
J: TRBJ1-2
D: .
size: .
DNA: TGTGCCAGCAGTGAACCGGGGGAATGGTATGGCTACACCTTC
CDR3: CASSEPGEWYGYTF

V: TRBV21-1
J: TRBJ1-2
D: .
size: .
DNA: TGTGCCAGCAGCAACAGGGGGCAGAGAGGCTACACCTTC
CDR3: CASSNRGQRGYTF

V: TRBV6-5
J: TRBJ2-4
D: .
size: .
DNA: TGTGCCAGCATCGGGGTGGAGAACAAAAACATTCAGTACTTC
CDR3: CASIGVENKNIQYF

V: TRBV6-5
J: TRBJ1-1
D: .
size: once
DNA: TGTGCCAGCAGCGTTTCCAGGGGAGACACTGAAGCTTTCTTT
CDR3: CASSVSRGDTEAFF

V: TRBV5-6
J: TRBJ2-7
D: TRBD1
size: .
DNA: TGTGCCAGCGGGACAGGGCTCTACGAGCAGTACTTC
CDR3: CASGTGLYEQYF

V: TRBV6-1
J: TRBJ1-1
D: .
size: .
DNA: TGTGCCAGCAGTGACAACTTGAACACTGAAGCTTTCTTT
CDR3: CASSDNLNTEAFF

V: TRBV10-1
J: TRBJ2-1
D: .
size: .
DNA: TGCGCCAGCAGTAACGGACTGGGGGGCAATGAGCAGTTCTTC
CDR3: CASSNGLGGNEQFF

V: TRBV5-4
J: TRBJ2-7
D: .
size: .
DNA: TGTGCCAGCAGCTCCCGACAGGGAGGCAACGAGCAGTACTTC
CDR3: CASSSRQGGNEQYF

V: TRBV6-5
J: TRBJ1-3
D: .
size: once
DNA: TGTGCCAGCAAACAGGGCTCGGGAAACACCATATATTTT
CDR3: CASKQGSGNTIYF

V: TRBV5-1
J: TRBJ1-2
D: TRBD1
size: .
DNA: TGCGCCAGCAGCTTAGGGGGCGACATCTATGGCTACACCTTC
CDR3: CASSLGGDIYGYTF

V: TRBV12-3/TRBV12-4
J: TRBJ2-5
D: .
size: .
DNA: TGTGCCAGCGGGCTACAGGGCGTGGAGACCCAGTACTTC
CDR3: CASGLQGVETQYF

V: TRBV4-3
J: TRBJ2-5
D: TRBD2
size: few
DNA: TGCGCCAGCAGCCCCCGGAGTAGCGGGGAGGTCGAGACCCAGTACTTC
CDR3: CASSPRSSGEVETQYF

V: TRBV5-1
J: TRBJ1-1
D: .
size: .
DNA: TGCGCCAGCAGCGGGTTAGGAGGGAACACTGAAGCTTTCTTT
CDR3: CASSGLGGNTEAFF

V: TRBV4-1
J: TRBJ2-7
D: .
size: .
DNA: TGCGCCAGCAGTGCGCCCCCTAATTACGAGCAGTACTTC
CDR3: CASSAPPNYEQYF

V: TRBV7-9
J: TRBJ2-2
D: .
size: .
DNA: TGTGCCAGCAGCTTCTCATTACAGGGTGGCGGGGAGCTGTTTTTT
CDR3: CASSFSLQGGGELFF

V: TRBV6-1
J: TRBJ1-5
D: .
size: .
DNA: TGTGCCGGCAGTGAAGCCGGGAGGAACCCCCAGCATTTT
CDR3: CAGSEAGRNPQHF

V: TRBV4-1
J: TRBJ2-1
D: TRBD2
size: .
DNA: TGCGCCAGCAGCCCGAGAGGGGGACTAGCGGTTTCCAATGAGCAGTTCTTC
CDR3: CASSPRGGLAVSNEQFF

V: TRBV4-2
J: TRBJ1-3
D: TRBD1
size: .
DNA: TGTGCCAGCAGCCAAGATACGACAGGGGGCTCTGGAAACACCATATATTTT
CDR3: CASSQDTTGGSGNTIYF

V: TRBV6-5
J: TRBJ1-5
D: .
size: .
DNA: TGTGCCAGCAAGGTGGGGGGACAGCCCCAGCATTTT
CDR3: CASKVGGQPQHF

V: TRBV3-1/TRBV3-2
J: TRBJ2-5
D: .
size: .
DNA: TGTGCCAGCAGCCCTAGGCCGTCCCAAGAGACCCAGTACTTC
CDR3: CASSPRPSQETQYF

V: TRBV5-1
J: TRBJ1-1
D: .
size: .
DNA: TGCGCCAGCAGCTCGGACACCCGAGGTACTGAAGCTTTCTTT
CDR3: CASSSDTRGTEAFF

V: TRBV28
J: TRBJ1-2
D: .
size: few
DNA: TGTGCCAGCAGCCAGTCAATGACTGACGGGACAACCTATGGCTACACCTTC
CDR3: CASSQSMTDGTTYGYTF

V: TRBV5-1
J: TRBJ2-2
D: .
size: .
DNA: TGCGCCAGCAGCTTGGAGGCAGGGCCCGGGGAGCTGTTTTTT
CDR3: CASSLEAGPGELFF

V: TRBV3-1/TRBV3-2
J: TRBJ2-1
D: TRBD1
size: .
DNA: TGTGCCAGCAGCCAATCGACAGGGGTCCCCTACAATGAGCAGTTCTTC
CDR3: CASSQSTGVPYNEQFF

V: TRBV5-6
J: TRBJ1-2
D: TRBD1
size: .
DNA: TGTGCCAGCAGCTTGCCGGGACAGGAGTATGGCTACACCTTC
CDR3: CASSLPGQEYGYTF

V: TRBV6-2/TRBV6-3
J: TRBJ2-2
D: .
size: .
DNA: TGTGCCAGCAGTTACTCGATCAGGGGGAGACTTATTAGCGGTGGGGAGCTGTTTTTT
CDR3: CASSYSIRGRLISGGELFF

V: TRBV2
J: TRBJ1-1
D: .
size: .
DNA: TGTGCCAGCAACGGAGCTTTCTTT
CDR3: CASNGAFF

V: TRBV29-1
J: TRBJ1-2
D: .
size: .
DNA: TGCAGCGTTGAAGATGACGGGGGAATTGGCTACACCTTC
CDR3: CSVEDDGGIGYTF

V: TRBV15
J: TRBJ2-1
D: TRBD2
size: .
DNA: TGTGCCCTATCCGGGTCAGCGGGGGGGATCGCATACAATGAGCAGTTCTTC
CDR3: CALSGSAGGIAYNEQFF

V: TRBV5-1
J: TRBJ2-5
D: TRBD2
size: once
DNA: TGCGCCAGCAGCTTTAGTCTAGCGGGGAGCCAAGAGACCCAGTACTTC
CDR3: CASSFSLAGSQETQYF

V: TRBV12-3/TRBV12-4
J: TRBJ1-5
D: .
size: few
DNA: TGTGCCAGCAGTTTCAGTAGCAATCAGCCCCAGCATTTT
CDR3: CASSFSSNQPQHF

V: TRBV19
J: TRBJ1-5
D: .
size: .
DNA: TGTGCCAGTAGTATAACGCGGACAACTTTTAGCAATCAGCCCCAGCATTTT
CDR3: CASSITRTTFSNQPQHF

V: TRBV4-2
J: TRBJ1-6
D: TRBD1
size: .
DNA: TGTGCCAGCAGCCAAGATCCTGGGACAGATTCACCCCTCCACTTT
CDR3: CASSQDPGTDSPLHF

V: TRBV6-4
J: TRBJ1-5
D: .
size: .
DNA: TGTGCCAGCAGTGTGAGGGAGGGACAGCCCCAGCATTTT
CDR3: CASSVREGQPQHF

V: TRBV5-5
J: TRBJ2-7
D: TRBD1
size: .
DNA: TGTGCCAGCAGCTTGGGACAGGGGATCGGATACGAGCAGTACTTC
CDR3: CASSLGQGIGYEQYF

V: TRBV6-2/TRBV6-3
J: TRBJ1-1
D: .
size: .
DNA: TGTGCCAGCAGTCGTATGAACACTGAAGCTTTCTTT
CDR3: CASSRMNTEAFF

V: TRBV7-9
J: TRBJ2-3
D: .
size: .
DNA: TGTGCCAGCACGACCGGAGGGGACTTTCCTAGCACAGATACGCAGTATTTT
CDR3: CASTTGGDFPSTDTQYF

V: TRBV15
J: TRBJ1-2
D: .
size: .
DNA: TGTGCCACCAGCAGAGATTTAACAGCCAGGGACTATGGCTACACCTTC
CDR3: CATSRDLTARDYGYTF

V: TRBV7-6
J: TRBJ1-6
D: TRBD1
size: .
DNA: TGTGCCAGCAGCAGCCGGGACAGGGGTAATTCACCCCTCCACTTT
CDR3: CASSSRDRGNSPLHF